This TCR beta chain comes out of a study of shared clonotypes between healthy human individuals. Whole-study context: Aged 18 to 49, the donors were a couple of women and a few men. Donors had three CD4 naive, three CD4 memory, two CD8 naive and one CD8 memory plate apiece.

This clone appeared a single time. As yet, its antigen is unknown. The data were produced by immunoSEQ multiplex PCR, yet TCRdb's version contains in-frame clones alone and is incomplete. The data show approximately 1,500,000 clones, roughly 96% seen once. Germline V gene data show CDR1 as MNHEY and CDR2 as SMNVEV (reference sequence). The ends were cut back, 3 bases at V and 7 bases at J, with 10 bases in the middle. The CDR3 is 12 residues long. Broader study findings: Generally, naive subsets came out with larger estimated richness than memory subsets. The expectation was that sequencing depth would affect clonotype sharing among donors.

The chain uses TRBV27 and TRBJ2-7; D is undetermined. The sample taken for sequencing was naive CD4+ T cells sorted from blood. As for subset: CD45RA+ positively selected. This TCR derives from a man aged 25-45 years in good health. CDR3 sequence reads: CASSFSVGEQYF. The CDR3 DNA sequence: TGTGCCAGCAGTTTTTCAGTGGGGGAGCAGTACTTC.